The clone carrying this T cell receptor beta chain was seen ten or more times. The sample is drawn from a study of T cells after yellow fever vaccination. TCRdb recomputed calls from the 5' RACE reads with MiXCR, one row per CDR3 protein. This sample has about 630,000 distinct CDR3 sequences, with approximately 13% found just once. V was shortened by 6 bases and J by 5 bases, with 13 bases between the two germline ends. The length of the CDR3 is 13 residues. Germline CDR1 reads WSHSY; CDR2 reads SAAADI. The sequenced sample was PBMCs, obtained on the day of the yellow fever booster vaccination. The chain links TRBV10-2 to TRBJ2-5, with TRBD1 as a possible D gene (5 bases). The origin of this receptor is a man aged 30-40 years who received the YFV17D yellow fever vaccine. The CDR3 DNA reads TGCGCCAGCAGCCAGCAGGGAAGGGAGACCCAGTACTTC. Amino acid sequence: CASSQQGRETQYF.